This TCR beta chain was observed in a study of T cells in localized non-small cell lung cancer (dated by TCRdb to the early 2020s). In terms of the full investigation: The study analyzed T cell repertoires of about 230 early-stage NSCLC patients, comparing tumors and uninvolved tumor-adjacent lungs. All 250 or so NSCLC patients in the cohort were treatment-naive and had localized lung tumors that were resected. Of the NSCLC patients, fewer than 150 were male and about a hundred were female, and the mean age was about 69 years.

With regard to this clone: Its antigen specificity is not known. No clone much larger than this one lies a single base away; base qualities are absent.

At diagnosis, peripheral blood, uninvolved tumor-adjacent lung and tumor were collected and were preserved as a mix of fresh-frozen and FFPE material. For TCR repertoire profiling, blood samples were analyzed as peripheral blood mononuclear cells. TCR beta CDR3 regions were sequenced from DNA using the immunoSEQ Assay. The authors processed their data as follows. To compute T cell density, TCR beta template counts were normalized to usable DNA, which was estimated by amplifying housekeeping genes. Richness was estimated with the preseqR package, extrapolating to 400,000 templates for PBMC samples and 120,000 templates for tissue samples. Clonality was defined as one minus Pielou's evenness. Tissue-enriched TCRs were identified by differential abundance testing using productive amino-acid clonotypes, minimum total count 5 and alpha 0.1. The Jaccard Index and the Morisita Overlap Index were used to quantify repertoire overlap between compartments. GLIPH grouped TCR beta CDR3s together with public tetramer-defined viral CDR3s, and a viral motif had to include at least three viral sequences and show V-gene enrichment. TCRdb holds this immuneACCESS table with in-frame rearrangements only. Some clones are missing; in checked studies, unresolved V genes explain under half, and the rest has no known cause. V, J and clone size are those of that table, while D and trimming were read from the DNA. Present in this sample are under 12,000 clones, 80% to 90% of which were seen just once. The ten top clones hold 15% to 20% of the sample.

General study outcomes and caveats: A median of 57 of the top 100 tumor clones turned up in the paired uninvolved adjacent lung, and 25 to 35 of those clones also ranked among the top 100 of that same adjacent lung. Uninvolved tumor-adjacent lung showed the highest T cell clonality, higher than tumor, which suggests more focused antigenic responses in the uninvolved tumor-adjacent lung. Because multi-region tumor sequencing was not performed, intratumor heterogeneity could not be ruled out. Because the study design was exploratory, TCR variables were selected using unadjusted p-values without false-discovery rate correction. Higher T cell density in blood was associated with longer overall survival, whereas higher clonality in adjacent lung was associated with shorter survival.

The origin of this receptor is a female donor over 55 with stage II lung adenocarcinoma. The sample consisted of peripheral blood mononuclear cells, taken before any cancer treatment.

The CDR3 here reads CASSEGLNTEAFF. The sequence in DNA is TGTGCCAGCAGTGAAGGACTGAACACTGAAGCTTTCTTT. The sequence links TRBV2 to TRBJ1-1; no D gene call is confident. CDR1 and CDR2 are drawn from the germline V gene: SNHLY, FYNNEI. Inclusive of the bounding cysteine and phenylalanine, the CDR3 is 13 residues long. Here the CDR3 DNA is all that survives: 39 bases in frame from base 1. V loses 1 base of germline sequence and J loses 0 bases, and the interval between the two ends is 3 bases.